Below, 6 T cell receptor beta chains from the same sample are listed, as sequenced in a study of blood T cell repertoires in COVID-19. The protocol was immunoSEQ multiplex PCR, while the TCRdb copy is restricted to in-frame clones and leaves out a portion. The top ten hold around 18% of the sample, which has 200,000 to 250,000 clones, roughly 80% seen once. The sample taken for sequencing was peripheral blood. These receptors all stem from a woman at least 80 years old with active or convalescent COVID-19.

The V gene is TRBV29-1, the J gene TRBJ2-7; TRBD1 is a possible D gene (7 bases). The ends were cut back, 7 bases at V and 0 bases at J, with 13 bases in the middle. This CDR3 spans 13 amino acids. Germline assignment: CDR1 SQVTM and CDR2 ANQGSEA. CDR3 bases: TGCAGCGGGGGGGACAGTACCTCCTACGAGCAGTACTTC. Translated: CSGGDSTSYEQYF.

This CDR3 is CASSGTGKGEAFF. The CDR3 region has the DNA TGTGCCAGCAGTGGTACAGGGAAGGGTGAAGCTTTCTTT. The V and J genes are TRBV2 and TRBJ1-1, with D maybe TRBD1 (6 bases). The CDR3 extends over 13 amino acids. The V gene lost 4 bases and the J gene lost 7 bases, with 13 bases spanning the gap. Looked up from germline, CDR1 is SNHLY and CDR2 is FYNNEI.

This chain's CDR3 is CASSLGPTSYNSPLHF. The CDR3 DNA sequence: TGCGCCAGCAGCTTGGGTCCTACTTCCTATAATTCACCCCTCCACTTT. This chain joins TRBV5-1 and TRBJ1-6; D is unresolved. Deletions cut 0 bases from V and 1 base from J, with 8 bases between. The CDR3 runs 16 residues. CDR1 and CDR2 from the germline V gene are SGHRS and YFSETQ.

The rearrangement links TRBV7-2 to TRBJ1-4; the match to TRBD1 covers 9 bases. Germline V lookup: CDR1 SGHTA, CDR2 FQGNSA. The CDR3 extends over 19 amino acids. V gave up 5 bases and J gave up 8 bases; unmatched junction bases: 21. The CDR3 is CASSPRHPGQGGVGEKLFF. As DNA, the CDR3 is TGTGCCAGCAGCCCACGGCATCCGGGACAGGGCGGGGTAGGGGAAAAACTGTTTTTT. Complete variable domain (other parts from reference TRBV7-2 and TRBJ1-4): GAGVSQSPSNKVTEKGKDVELRCDPISGHTALYWYRQSLGQGLEFLIYFQGNSAPDKSGLPSDRFSAERTGGSVSTLTIQRTQQEDSAVYLCASSPRHPGQGGVGEKLFFGSGTQLSVL.

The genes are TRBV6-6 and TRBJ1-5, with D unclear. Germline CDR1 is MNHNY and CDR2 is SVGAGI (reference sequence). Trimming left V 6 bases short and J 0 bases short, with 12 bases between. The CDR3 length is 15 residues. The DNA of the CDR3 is TGTGCCAGCAGCAAGGACGGGAATAGCAATCAGCCCCAGCATTTT. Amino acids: CASSKDGNSNQPQHF.

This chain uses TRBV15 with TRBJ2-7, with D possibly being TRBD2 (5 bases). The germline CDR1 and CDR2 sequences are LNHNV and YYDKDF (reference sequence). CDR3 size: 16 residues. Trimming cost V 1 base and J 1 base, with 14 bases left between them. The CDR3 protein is CATSRAIGLNSYEQYF. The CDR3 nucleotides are TGTGCCACCAGCAGAGCAATTGGACTGAATTCCTACGAGCAGTACTTC.